Below, 13 T cell receptor beta chains from the same sample are listed, as sequenced in a study of beta chain features in type 1 diabetes. Study observations and caveats: All four CD4+ subsets of Type 1 diabetes patients contained TCRB CDR3s that were moderately but significantly shorter.

Antigens for these TCRs are unknown. The authors reverse transcribed all of the isolated RNA, so sequencing captured expressed TCRB transcripts. Repertoires were generated with immunoSEQ multiplex PCR, while TCRdb's copy carries only in-frame clones and drops some. This sample carries roughly 300,000 clones, approximately 9.9% of them seen once, and the ten largest clones take roughly 0.99%. The sequencing sample was made of central memory CD4+ T cells from blood. All receptors come from a man aged 25-40 years with type 1 diabetes.

The chain uses TRBV5-1 and TRBJ1-2; D unresolved. Germline CDR1 SGHRS, CDR2 YFSETQ. V lost 4 bases to trimming and J lost 5 bases, with 15 bases between them. CDR3 length: 14 residues. CDR3 coding DNA: TGCGCCAGCAGCCAGCGGGCCTCCGAGTATGGCTACACCTTC. Translation gives CASSQRASEYGYTF.

The chain links TRBV10-1 to TRBJ2-3; no reliable D call. The CDR3 consists of 12 residues. Trimming shortened V by 0 bases and J by 6 bases, and 4 bases separated the two germline ends. CDR1 is WNHNN, CDR2 SYGVQD, per germline (reference sequence). CDR3 in amino acids: CASSESADTQYF. The CDR3 DNA is TGCGCCAGCAGTGAGTCGGCCGATACGCAGTATTTT.

This clone was seen more than once but under ten times. The CDR3 reads CSASPATEAFF. The CDR3 DNA reads TGCAGTGCTAGTCCAGCCACTGAAGCTTTCTTT. The chain recombines TRBV20-1 with TRBJ1-1; D ambiguous. Germline-derived CDR1 and CDR2 are DFQATT and SNEGSKA (reference sequence). V was cut by 3 bases and J by 4 bases, with 6 bases left in between. This CDR3 contains 11 residues.

There are a few counts of this clone. The rearrangement links TRBV25-1 to TRBJ2-5; the match to TRBD2 covers 8 bases. With 6 bases clipped from V and 9 bases from J, the junction kept 24 bases outside the gene matches. Per germline, CDR1 MGHDK and CDR2 SYGVNS. There are 18 residues in the CDR3. This CDR3 reads CASSLLSGAGQGPRAQYF. In DNA form, the CDR3 reads TGTGCCAGCAGCTTGCTTAGCGGGGCAGGGCAGGGCCCAAGGGCCCAGTACTTC. The variable domain in full, completed from reference TRBV25-1 and TRBJ2-5, reads EADIYQTPRYLVIGTGKKITLECSQTMGHDKMYWYQQDPGMELHLIHYSYGVNSTEKGDLSSESTVSRIRTEHFPLTLESARPSHTSQYLCASSLLSGAGQGPRAQYFGPGTRLLVL.

This chain uses TRBV7-2 with TRBJ1-5; 9 nucleotides line up with TRBD1. Looked up from germline, CDR1 is SGHTA and CDR2 is FQGNSA. Trimming removed 4 bases from V and 7 bases from J; junction bases left unmatched: 2. The CDR3 spans 13 residues. The CDR3, as DNA: TGTGCCAGCAGCTCAACAGGGGGCCAGCCCCAGCATTTT. Residues: CASSSTGGQPQHF.

The gene calls are TRBV7-2 and TRBJ1-3, with D uncertain. Trimming took off 5 bases at V and 4 bases at J, with 12 bases between the two ends. The CDR3 consists of 14 residues. Germline V gene data show CDR1 as SGHTA and CDR2 as FQGNSA. CDR3 residues: CASSLFVGGNTIYF. The CDR3 nucleotides are TGTGCCAGCAGCCTCTTCGTGGGAGGAAACACCATATATTTT.

V usage is TRBV7-9 and J usage is TRBJ2-5; 9 nucleotides agree with TRBD2. The CDR3 spans 15 residues. Trimming at V came to 11 bases and at J to 2 bases, leaving 12 bases not matched to a gene. CDR1 is SEHNR and CDR2 is FQNEAQ in the germline V gene (reference sequence). This chain's CDR3 is CAANGLANIQETQYF. The CDR3 region has the DNA TGTGCCGCCAACGGACTAGCGAACATACAAGAGACCCAGTACTTC.

V and J are TRBV13 and TRBJ2-7, with TRBD2 matching over 10 bases. V lost 0 bases, J lost 3 bases, and 8 bases stayed unmatched. The CDR3 covers 17 residues. The germline V gene has CDR1 PRHDT and CDR2 FYEKMQ (reference sequence). The CDR3 loop is CASSLGSLAGNNYEQYF. CDR3 sequence (DNA): TGTGCCAGCAGCTTAGGTTCACTAGCGGGGAATAACTACGAGCAGTACTTC.

The chain couples TRBV4-2 to TRBJ2-7; 10 bases match TRBD2. The CDR3 has 15 amino acids. Germline loops: CDR1 LGHNA, CDR2 YNFKEQ. V trimming: 4 bases; J trimming: 3 bases; junction bases outside the gene matches: 6. The CDR3 DNA follows: TGTGCCAGCAGCCCACCACTAGCGGGGCGCTACGAGCAGTACTTC. Its protein product is CASSPPLAGRYEQYF.

The chain has TRBV28 and TRBJ1-2; D gene uncertain. Germline lookup yields CDR1 MDHEN and CDR2 SYDVKM. V dropped 5 bases and J dropped 1 base, with 14 bases sitting between them. CDR3 size: 15 residues. This CDR3 reads CASSPSSLLNYGYTF. Written as DNA, the CDR3 is TGTGCCAGCAGTCCCTCCAGCCTCCTTAACTATGGCTACACCTTC.

Only a few counts were recorded for this clone. The chain uses TRBV30 and TRBJ1-1; the match to TRBD1 covers 9 bases. Germline assignment: CDR1 GTSNPN and CDR2 SVGIG (reference sequence). V dropped 3 bases and J dropped 4; count of bases not matched to a gene: 6. CDR3 size: 14 residues. This CDR3 is CAWSGQGQGTEAFF. DNA for the CDR3: TGTGCCTGGAGCGGACAGGGGCAGGGCACTGAAGCTTTCTTT.

The chain employs TRBV4-1 and TRBJ2-1; 14 bases match TRBD2. This CDR3 region has 15 residues. The germline V gene encodes CDR1 MGHRA and CDR2 YSYEKL. V lost 4 bases and J lost 10; bases outside the gene matches: 6. The chain's CDR3 is CASSLGTSGGDEQFF. The CDR3 DNA reads as TGCGCCAGCAGCCTTGGGACTAGCGGGGGAGACGAGCAGTTCTTC.

This clone appeared a few times. CDR3 protein: CASSQDRTRKNTEAFF. The CDR3 nucleotides are TGCGCCAGCAGCCAAGATCGTACCAGGAAGAACACTGAAGCTTTCTTT. The V and J genes are TRBV4-3 and TRBJ1-1; D is uncertain. This CDR3 has 16 residues. Germline V gene data show CDR1 as LGHNA and CDR2 as YSLEER. V lost 0 bases to trimming and J lost 1 base, with 12 bases between them.